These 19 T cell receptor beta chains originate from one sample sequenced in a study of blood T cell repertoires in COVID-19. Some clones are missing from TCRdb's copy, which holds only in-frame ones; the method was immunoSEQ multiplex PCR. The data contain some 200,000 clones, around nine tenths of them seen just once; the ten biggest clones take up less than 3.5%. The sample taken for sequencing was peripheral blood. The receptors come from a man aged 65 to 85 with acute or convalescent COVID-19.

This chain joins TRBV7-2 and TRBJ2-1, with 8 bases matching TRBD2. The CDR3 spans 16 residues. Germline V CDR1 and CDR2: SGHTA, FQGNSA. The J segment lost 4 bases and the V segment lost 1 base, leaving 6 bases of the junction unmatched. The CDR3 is CASSLVGSGAYNEQFF. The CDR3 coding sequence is TGTGCCAGCAGCTTAGTGGGTAGCGGGGCTTACAATGAGCAGTTCTTC.

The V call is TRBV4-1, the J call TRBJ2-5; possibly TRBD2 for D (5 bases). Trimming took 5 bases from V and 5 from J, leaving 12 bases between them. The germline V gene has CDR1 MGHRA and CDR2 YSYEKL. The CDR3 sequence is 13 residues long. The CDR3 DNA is TGCGCCAGCAGCTATGGACTGGCGGAGACCCAGTACTTC. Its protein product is CASSYGLAETQYF.

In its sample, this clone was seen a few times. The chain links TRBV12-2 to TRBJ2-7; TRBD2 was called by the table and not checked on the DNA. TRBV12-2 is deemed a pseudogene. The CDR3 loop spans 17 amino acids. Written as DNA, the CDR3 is TGTGCAAGTCGCTCGAACCGGAGGACTAGATCTACCTACGAGCAGTACTTC. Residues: CASRSNRRTRSTYEQYF.

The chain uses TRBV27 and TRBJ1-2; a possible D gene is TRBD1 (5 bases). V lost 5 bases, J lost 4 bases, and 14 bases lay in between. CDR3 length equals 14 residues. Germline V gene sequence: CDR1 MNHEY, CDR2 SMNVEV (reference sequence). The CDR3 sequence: CASSRDGGFYGYTF. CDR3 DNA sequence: TGTGCCAGCAGTCGGGACGGGGGGTTCTATGGCTACACCTTC.

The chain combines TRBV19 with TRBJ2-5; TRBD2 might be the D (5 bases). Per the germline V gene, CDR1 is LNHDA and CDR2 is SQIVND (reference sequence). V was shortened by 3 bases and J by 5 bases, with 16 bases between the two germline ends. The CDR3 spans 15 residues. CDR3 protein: CASSIDYLREETQYF. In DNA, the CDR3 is TGTGCCAGTAGTATCGACTACCTGAGGGAGGAGACCCAGTACTTC.

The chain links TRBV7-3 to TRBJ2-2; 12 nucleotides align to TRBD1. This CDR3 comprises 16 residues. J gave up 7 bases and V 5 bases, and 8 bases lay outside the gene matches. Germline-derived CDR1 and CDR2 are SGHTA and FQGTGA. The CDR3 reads CASSLGGQGAGGELFF. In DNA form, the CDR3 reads TGTGCCAGCAGCCTCGGGGGACAGGGGGCTGGCGGGGAGCTGTTTTTT.

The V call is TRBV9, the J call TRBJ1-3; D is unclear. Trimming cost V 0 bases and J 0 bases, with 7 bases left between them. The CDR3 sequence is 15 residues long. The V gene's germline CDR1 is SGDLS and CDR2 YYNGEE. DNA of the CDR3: TGTGCCAGCAGCGTAGATTGGAGCTCTGGAAACACCATATATTTT. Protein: CASSVDWSSGNTIYF.

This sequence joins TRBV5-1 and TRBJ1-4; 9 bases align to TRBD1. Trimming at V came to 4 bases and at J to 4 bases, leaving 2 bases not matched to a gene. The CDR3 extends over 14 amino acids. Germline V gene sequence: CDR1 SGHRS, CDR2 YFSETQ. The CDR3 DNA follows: TGCGCCAGCAGCAGGACAGGGGATAATGAAAAACTGTTTTTT. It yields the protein CASSRTGDNEKLFF.

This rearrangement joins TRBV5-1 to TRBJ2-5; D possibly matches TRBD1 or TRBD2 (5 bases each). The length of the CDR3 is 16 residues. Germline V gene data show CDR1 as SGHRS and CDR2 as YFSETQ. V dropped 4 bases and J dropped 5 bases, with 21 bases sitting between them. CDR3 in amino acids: CASSLGVPTVMETQYF. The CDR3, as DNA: TGCGCCAGCAGCCTGGGGGTCCCGACAGTGATGGAGACCCAGTACTTC. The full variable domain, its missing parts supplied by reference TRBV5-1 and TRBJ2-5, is KAGVTQTPRYLIKTRGQQVTLSCSPISGHRSVSWYQQTPGQGLQFLFEYFSETQRNKGNFPGRFSGRQFSNSRSEMNVSTLELGDSALYLCASSLGVPTVMETQYFGPGTRLLVL.

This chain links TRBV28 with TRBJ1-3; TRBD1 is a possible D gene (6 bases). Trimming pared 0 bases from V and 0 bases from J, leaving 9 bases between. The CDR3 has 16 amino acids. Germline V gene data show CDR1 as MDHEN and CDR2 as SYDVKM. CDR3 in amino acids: CASSLWTGGSGNTIYF. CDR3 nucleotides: TGTGCCAGCAGTTTATGGACAGGCGGCTCTGGAAACACCATATATTTT.

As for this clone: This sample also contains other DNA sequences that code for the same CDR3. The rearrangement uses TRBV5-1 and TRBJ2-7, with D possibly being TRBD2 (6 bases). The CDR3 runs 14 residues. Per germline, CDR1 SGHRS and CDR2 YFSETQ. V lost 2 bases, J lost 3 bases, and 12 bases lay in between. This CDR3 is CASSLGGGIYEQYF. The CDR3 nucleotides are TGCGCCAGCAGCTTAGGCGGAGGGATCTACGAGCAGTACTTC.

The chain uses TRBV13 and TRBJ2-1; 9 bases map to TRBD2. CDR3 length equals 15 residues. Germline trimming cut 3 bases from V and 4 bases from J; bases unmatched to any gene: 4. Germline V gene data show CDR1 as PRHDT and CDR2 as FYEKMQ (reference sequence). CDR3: CASSFGTSQYNEQFF. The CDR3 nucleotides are TGTGCCAGCAGCTTCGGGACTAGCCAATACAATGAGCAGTTCTTC.

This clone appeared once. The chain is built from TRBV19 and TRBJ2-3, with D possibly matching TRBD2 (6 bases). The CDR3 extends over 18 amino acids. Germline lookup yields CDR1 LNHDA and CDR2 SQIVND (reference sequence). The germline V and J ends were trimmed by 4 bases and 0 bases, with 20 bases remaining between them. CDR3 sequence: CASSKRGNGILSTDTQYF. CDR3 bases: TGTGCCAGTAGTAAACGGGGGAACGGGATTTTGAGCACAGATACGCAGTATTTT. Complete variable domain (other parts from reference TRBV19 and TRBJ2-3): DGGITQSPKYLFRKEGQNVTLSCEQNLNHDAMYWYRQDPGQGLRLIYYSQIVNDFQKGDIAEGYSVSREKKESFPLTVTSAQKNPTAFYLCASSKRGNGILSTDTQYFGPGTRLTVL.

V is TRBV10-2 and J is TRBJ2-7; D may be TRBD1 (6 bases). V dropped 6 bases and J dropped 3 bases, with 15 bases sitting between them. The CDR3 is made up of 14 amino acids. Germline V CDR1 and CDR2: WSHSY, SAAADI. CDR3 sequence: CASSLYRENYEQYF. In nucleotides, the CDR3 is TGCGCCAGCAGCCTATACAGGGAAAACTACGAGCAGTACTTC.

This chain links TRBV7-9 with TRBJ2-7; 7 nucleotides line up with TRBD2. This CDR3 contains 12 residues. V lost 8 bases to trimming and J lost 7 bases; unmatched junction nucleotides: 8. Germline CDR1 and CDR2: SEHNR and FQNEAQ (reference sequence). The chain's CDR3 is CASLLAGEEQYF. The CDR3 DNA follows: TGTGCCAGCCTTCTCGCGGGGGAAGAGCAGTACTTC. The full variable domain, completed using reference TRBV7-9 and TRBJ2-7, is DTGVSQNPRHKITKRGQNVTFRCDPISEHNRLYWYRQTLGQGPEFLTYFQNEAQLEKSRLLSDRFSAERPKGSFSTLEIQRTEQGDSAMYLCASLLAGEEQYFGPGTRLTVT.

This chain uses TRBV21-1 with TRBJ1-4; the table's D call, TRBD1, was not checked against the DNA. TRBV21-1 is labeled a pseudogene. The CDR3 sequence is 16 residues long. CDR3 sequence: CASSKRGRGTNEKLFF. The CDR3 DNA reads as TGTGCCAGCAGCAAAAGGGGGCGAGGAACTAATGAAAAACTGTTTTTT.

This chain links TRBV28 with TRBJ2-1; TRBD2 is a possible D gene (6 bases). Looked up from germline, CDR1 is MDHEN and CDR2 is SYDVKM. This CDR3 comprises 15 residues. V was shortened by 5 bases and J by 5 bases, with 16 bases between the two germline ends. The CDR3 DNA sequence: TGTGCCAGCAGTCACCGGGACTCCGAGCACAATGAGCAGTTCTTC. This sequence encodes CASSHRDSEHNEQFF.

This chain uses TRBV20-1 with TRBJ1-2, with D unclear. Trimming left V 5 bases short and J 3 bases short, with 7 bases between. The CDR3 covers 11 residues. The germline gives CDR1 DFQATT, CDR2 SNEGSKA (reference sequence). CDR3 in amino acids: CSAPPDYGYTF. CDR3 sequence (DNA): TGCAGTGCTCCTCCGGACTATGGCTACACCTTC.

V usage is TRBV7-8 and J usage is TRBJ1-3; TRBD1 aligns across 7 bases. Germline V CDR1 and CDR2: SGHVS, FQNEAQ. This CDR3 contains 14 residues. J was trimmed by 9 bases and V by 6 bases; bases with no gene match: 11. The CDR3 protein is CASSSDRHIGTIYF. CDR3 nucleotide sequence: TGTGCCAGCAGTTCGGACAGGCACATAGGCACCATATATTTT.